The 31 T cell receptor beta chains reported below all come from one sample, sequenced in a study of untreated major depressive disorder. Clones were read by immunoSEQ multiplex PCR, and TCRdb kept only the in-frame ones, dropping some. The repertoire consists of 20,000 to 25,000 clones, with around 87% occurring once and the leading ten covering about 5%. Sequencing used CD4+ T cells from PBMCs. These receptors all come from a woman aged 30 to 39 in good health.

The chain uses TRBV6-6 and TRBJ2-7; 8 bases agree with TRBD1. J lost 0 bases, V lost 5 bases, and 6 bases had no gene match. CDR1 MNHNY and CDR2 SVGAGI come from the germline V gene (reference sequence). The CDR3 sequence is 15 residues long. The CDR3 bases are TGTGCCAGCAGTCCGGCAGGGGGCTCCTCCTACGAGCAGTACTTC. Protein: CASSPAGGSSYEQYF.

The genes are TRBV30 and TRBJ2-4, with 11 nucleotides matching TRBD2. Germline CDR1 and CDR2: GTSNPN and SVGIG (reference sequence). There are 14 residues in the CDR3. V lost 0 bases to trimming and J lost 7 bases; unmatched junction nucleotides: 2. CDR3 DNA sequence: TGTGCCTGGAGTGTTAGCGGGGGGGTTAACATTCAGTACTTC. Translated: CAWSVSGGVNIQYF.

This rearrangement joins TRBV7-2 to TRBJ1-5; D gene ambiguous. Germline CDR1 SGHTA, CDR2 FQGNSA. This CDR3 spans 13 amino acids. With 4 bases removed from V and 0 bases from J, the gap between germline ends came to 4 bases. Here the CDR3 DNA reads TGTGCCAGCAGCTGGGTTAGCAATCAGCCCCAGCATTTT. The encoded protein is CASSWVSNQPQHF.

The chain uses TRBV2 and TRBJ1-4; D is ambiguous. V was trimmed by 1 base and J by 0 bases, leaving 6 bases between them. CDR3 length: 15 residues. The germline gives CDR1 SNHLY, CDR2 FYNNEI. CDR3 sequence: CASSEVVATNEKLFF. CDR3 nucleotides: TGTGCCAGCAGTGAAGTTGTTGCAACTAATGAAAAACTGTTTTTT.

The chain uses TRBV9 and TRBJ1-1; unclear D gene. Germline CDR1 and CDR2: SGDLS and YYNGEE. The V gene lost 2 bases and the J gene lost 3 bases, with 8 bases spanning the gap. The CDR3 spans 13 residues. CDR3 region: CASSVREDTEAFF. In nucleotides, the CDR3 is TGTGCCAGCAGCGTCCGGGAGGACACTGAAGCTTTCTTT.

This clone came up a few times. This chain uses TRBV4-3 with TRBJ2-7; 7 bases are shared with TRBD1. Germline CDR1 is LGHNA and CDR2 is YSLEER. The ends lost 3 bases at V and 1 base at J; junction bases unmatched: 3. This CDR3 has 14 amino acids. The CDR3 here is CASSHTGQSYEQYF. CDR3 in DNA: TGCGCCAGCAGCCACACGGGACAGTCCTACGAGCAGTACTTC.

This clone was seen only once. The CDR3 bases are TGTGCCAGTAGTATTCGGGACATCGCACCCGGGGAGCTGTTTTTT. This gives the protein CASSIRDIAPGELFF. V usage is TRBV19 and J usage is TRBJ2-2; D perhaps matches TRBD1 (6 bases). The germline V gene encodes CDR1 LNHDA and CDR2 SQIVND (reference sequence). The CDR3 sequence is 15 residues long. Trimming left V 3 bases short and J 6 bases short, with 14 bases between.

The genes are TRBV6-5 and TRBJ1-2; D is unresolved. Germline CDR1 and CDR2: MNHEY and SVGAGI. The germline V and J ends were trimmed by 6 bases and 7 bases, with 9 bases remaining between them. The CDR3 totals 11 residues. The CDR3 protein is CASRGEVGYTF. The CDR3 bases are TGTGCCAGCAGAGGAGAGGTTGGCTACACCTTC.

The J gene is TRBJ1-6, the V gene TRBV10-3; D is undetermined. The germline V gene encodes CDR1 ENHRY and CDR2 SYGVKD. The CDR3 has 15 residues. The V end was cut by 7 bases, the J end by 5 bases, with 15 bases between. The CDR3 bases are TGTGCCATCACGGGGAGCCAGATGGATAATTCACCCCTCCACTTT. This translates into CAITGSQMDNSPLHF.

V and J are TRBV14 and TRBJ1-2; D is ambiguous. Germline values: CDR1 SGHDN, CDR2 FVKESK. V dropped 1 base and J dropped 7 bases, with 13 bases sitting between them. The length of the CDR3 is 14 residues. As DNA, the CDR3 is TGTGCCAGCAGCCAAGGTTGGGGTATAGGTGGCTACACCTTC. This codes for CASSQGWGIGGYTF.

This clone came up once. This chain links TRBV5-4 with TRBJ1-2; no clear D gene. CDR3 length equals 13 residues. Germline CDR1 and CDR2: SGHNT and YYREEE (reference sequence). The ends were cut back, 4 bases at V and 1 base at J, with 8 bases in the middle. CDR3 DNA: TGTGCCAGCAGCCACCCGGATAACTATGGCTACACCTTC. This gives the protein CASSHPDNYGYTF. Full variable domain (rest looked up from reference TRBV5-4 and TRBJ1-2): ETGVTQSPTHLIKTRGQQVTLRCSSQSGHNTVSWYQQALGQGPQFIFQYYREEENGRGNFPPRFSGLQFPNYSSELNVNALELDDSALYLCASSHPDNYGYTFGSGTRLTVV.

The genes are TRBV7-2 and TRBJ1-2; 7 bases fit TRBD1. Trimming took 4 bases from V and 0 from J; bases not matched to a gene: 8. The CDR3 length is 16 residues. The germline V gene encodes CDR1 SGHTA and CDR2 FQGNSA. CDR3 coding DNA: TGTGCCAGCAGCTACCGACAGGGCCTAGCTAACTATGGCTACACCTTC. Amino acid sequence: CASSYRQGLANYGYTF.

This clone was found once. The J gene is TRBJ1-1, the V gene TRBV10-1; D remains ambiguous. Germline CDR1 reads WNHNN; CDR2 reads SYGVQD (reference sequence). CDR3 length equals 13 residues. V dropped 2 bases and J dropped 1 base, with 5 bases sitting between them. DNA for the CDR3: TGCGCCAGCAGTGAGGGGTGGAACACTGAAGCTTTCTTT. Translating it yields CASSEGWNTEAFF.

The chain links TRBV19 to TRBJ1-4; D not certain. Germline values: CDR1 LNHDA, CDR2 SQIVND (reference sequence). The V end was cut by 7 bases, the J end by 4 bases, with 10 bases between. The CDR3 spans 13 residues. CDR3 residues: CASISQNNEKLFF. The DNA of the CDR3 is TGTGCCAGTATATCCCAGAATAATGAAAAACTGTTTTTT.

The V gene is TRBV9, the J gene TRBJ2-5, with TRBD2 matching 11 bases. The CDR3 is made up of 14 amino acids. After removal of 3 bases from V and 7 bases from J, the junction contained 5 bases not matched to a gene. Germline V gene lookup returns CDR1 SGDLS and CDR2 YYNGEE. The CDR3 nucleotides read TGTGCCAGCAGCGCGGATAGCGGGGGGGGGACCCAGTACTTC. This sequence encodes CASSADSGGGTQYF.

The chain joins TRBV2 to TRBJ1-1, with a tentative D call TRBD1 (6 bases). Germline assignment: CDR1 SNHLY and CDR2 FYNNEI. There are 13 residues in the CDR3. Between the trimmed V and J ends, which lost 3 bases and 10 bases, there was a span of 15 bases. The CDR3 DNA reads as TGTGCCAGCAGTGAGAGGGGGGGCGGTGTAGCTTTCTTT. This encodes CASSERGGGVAFF.

The chain couples TRBV2 to TRBJ1-6; D unclear. This CDR3 has 15 amino acids. Germline CDR1 SNHLY, CDR2 FYNNEI. Trimming pared 5 bases from V and 3 bases from J, leaving 11 bases between. CDR3 in amino acids: CASSSPLGYNSPLHF. CDR3 sequence (DNA): TGTGCCAGCAGTAGCCCCTTAGGCTATAATTCACCCCTCCACTTT. Full variable domain (missing parts from reference TRBV2 and TRBJ1-6): EPEVTQTPSHQVTQMGQEVILRCVPISNHLYFYWYRQILGQKVEFLVSFYNNEISEKSEIFDDQFSVERPDGSNFTLKIRSTKLEDSAMYFCASSSPLGYNSPLHFGNGTRLTVT.

The rearrangement joins TRBV28 to TRBJ2-2, with a tentative D call TRBD2 (7 bases). This CDR3 spans 13 amino acids. Deletions cut 10 bases from V and 2 bases from J, with 11 bases between. Per the germline V gene, CDR1 is MDHEN and CDR2 is SYDVKM. DNA of the CDR3: TGTGCCACCCGGGGGGCCAACACCGGGGAGCTGTTTTTT. Amino acids: CATRGANTGELFF.

The chain couples TRBV10-2 to TRBJ2-6; perhaps TRBD2 as D (5 bases). Between the trimmed V and J ends, which lost 7 bases and 2 bases, there was a span of 15 bases. Germline loops: CDR1 WSHSY, CDR2 SAAADI. The CDR3 is made up of 16 amino acids. CDR3 protein: CASKAPGSTGANVLTF. In DNA form, the CDR3 reads TGCGCCAGCAAGGCCCCGGGGTCGACTGGGGCCAACGTCCTGACTTTC.

This chain links TRBV15 with TRBJ2-2; no definite D call. Trimming removed 5 bases from V and 2 bases from J, with 12 bases in between. The CDR3 has 15 amino acids. CDR1 is LNHNV and CDR2 is YYDKDF in the germline V gene (reference sequence). CDR3 residues: CATSGNTVNTGELFF. The DNA of the CDR3 is TGTGCCACCAGCGGCAACACAGTAAACACCGGGGAGCTGTTTTTT.

V usage is TRBV6-5 and J usage is TRBJ2-4, with D tentatively TRBD1 (6 bases). The V end was cut by 4 bases, the J end by 12 bases, with 16 bases between. The V gene's germline CDR1 is MNHEY and CDR2 SVGAGI. The length of the CDR3 is 13 residues. CDR3 sequence: CASSLGAPGAQYF. For the CDR3, the DNA is TGTGCCAGCAGTTTGGGGGCCCCAGGGGCTCAGTACTTC.

The chain uses TRBV2 and TRBJ1-2; a possible D gene is TRBD1 (6 bases). Germline V gives CDR1 SNHLY, CDR2 FYNNEI. With 2 bases removed from V and 7 bases from J, the gap between germline ends came to 17 bases. The CDR3 runs to 15 residues. CDR3 in DNA: TGTGCCAGCAGTGAATCGCCCCGGGGGGCTGGTGGCTACACCTTC. Its protein product is CASSESPRGAGGYTF.

This clone was detected only once. The chain is built from TRBV7-8 and TRBJ1-2; TRBD1 aligns across 7 bases. V dropped 0 bases and J dropped 0; count of bases not matched to a gene: 4. Germline CDR1 reads SGHVS; CDR2 reads FQNEAQ. The CDR3 extends over 16 amino acids. Written as DNA, the CDR3 is TGTGCCAGCAGCTTAGCGTCTGGGACAGCTAACTATGGCTACACCTTC. This translates into CASSLASGTANYGYTF.

This chain connects TRBV5-1 to TRBJ1-2; maybe TRBD1 (5 bases). Germline-derived CDR1 and CDR2 are SGHRS and YFSETQ. Trimming left V 3 bases short and J 6 bases short, with 9 bases between. This CDR3 region has 12 residues. The CDR3 DNA reads TGCGCCAGCAGCTACGGGACGGATGGCTACACCTTC. This sequence encodes CASSYGTDGYTF.

This chain uses TRBV28 with TRBJ1-3; the D gene is possibly TRBD1 (6 bases). The CDR3 spans 14 residues. Per the germline V gene, CDR1 is MDHEN and CDR2 is SYDVKM. V shed 4 bases and J shed 2 bases, with 9 bases lying between them. Here the CDR3 reads CASSWGAPGNTIYF. The CDR3 region has the DNA TGTGCCAGCAGTTGGGGGGCGCCTGGAAACACCATATATTTT.

This clone was recorded only once. The chain uses TRBV29-1 and TRBJ2-2; possibly TRBD1 or TRBD2 for D (5 bases each). The CDR3 loop spans 16 amino acids. V was pared by 5 bases and J by 0 bases, with 16 bases between. Germline assignment: CDR1 SQVTM and CDR2 ANQGSEA. This CDR3 is CSVFPEGPANTGELFF. In DNA form, the CDR3 reads TGCAGCGTTTTCCCCGAGGGACCCGCGAACACCGGGGAGCTGTTTTTT.

The chain combines TRBV7-2 with TRBJ1-1, with D maybe TRBD1 (5 bases). The CDR3 extends over 14 amino acids. Germline values: CDR1 SGHTA, CDR2 FQGNSA. Trimming took off 3 bases at V and 5 bases at J, with 13 bases between the two ends. The CDR3 protein is CASSFQGDGTEAFF. The CDR3 coding sequence is TGTGCCAGCAGCTTTCAGGGCGATGGGACTGAAGCTTTCTTT.

V usage is TRBV19 and J usage is TRBJ1-2; D is uncertain. CDR3 length: 16 residues. Trimming took off 5 bases at V and 2 bases at J, with 18 bases between the two ends. Germline loops: CDR1 LNHDA, CDR2 SQIVND (reference sequence). CDR3 region: CASSLPGVRQNYGYTF. The CDR3 coding sequence is TGTGCCAGTAGTCTACCCGGCGTGCGCCAAAACTATGGCTACACCTTC.

This chain links TRBV5-1 with TRBJ1-6; 7 bases agree with TRBD1. The CDR3 sequence is 14 residues long. With V trimmed by 4 bases and J by 7 bases, 5 bases remained unmatched. The germline V gene encodes CDR1 SGHRS and CDR2 YFSETQ. Here the CDR3 reads CASSEDRSNSPLHF. The CDR3 DNA sequence: TGCGCCAGCAGCGAGGACAGGAGCAATTCACCCCTCCACTTT.

This clone was seen only once. The J gene is TRBJ1-2, the V gene TRBV10-3; 9 positions match TRBD1. Germline CDR1 reads ENHRY; CDR2 reads SYGVKD. The CDR3 consists of 13 residues. J gave up 7 bases and V 6 bases, and 6 bases lay outside the gene matches. CDR3 amino acids: CAIRQGQGSGYTF. The CDR3 DNA follows: TGTGCCATCAGACAGGGACAGGGAAGTGGCTACACCTTC.

The count of this clone is one. The V and J genes are TRBV4-3 and TRBJ1-6, with D possibly being TRBD1 (6 bases). Germline V gene lookup returns CDR1 LGHNA and CDR2 YSLEER. The CDR3 consists of 16 residues. V dropped 0 bases and J dropped 10 bases, with 16 bases sitting between them. The DNA for the CDR3 is TGCGCCAGCAGCCAAGATCCCGATCAGGGGAGCTCACCCCTCCACTTT. Its translation is CASSQDPDQGSSPLHF.